The clone carrying this T cell receptor (beta chain) was counted at least ten times. The antigen is undetermined. This CDR3 is built from 17 residues. Germline CDR1 reads LGHNA; CDR2 reads YNFKEQ. Trimming cost V 3 bases and J 2 bases; bases outside gene matches: 6. These data are taken from a study of T cell repertoires in cytomegalovirus infection. Study as a whole: An indication of both CMV infection and matching HLA type came from public TCR beta signatures.

General observations from the study: Within the response measured ex vivo, HLA-C-restricted CMV-specific TCR beta clonotypes were dominant. The cumulative frequency of public TCR beta families identified carriers of CMV plus the relevant HLA.

TCRdb fed the reads into MiXCR, producing one record per CDR3 protein. The sample contains fewer than 550,000 distinct CDR3 sequences, approximately 16% of which appear only once. Sequencing input: CD8+ T cells from PBMCs. This receptor was identified in a human donor in good health (CMV status not recorded). Some clones in this sample may be carry-over from other donors' samples. V gene TRBV4-2 combines with J gene TRBJ2-3; 12 positions match TRBD2. Written as DNA, the CDR3 is TGTGCCAGCAGCCATCCCCTAGCGGGAGGGGACACAGATACGCAGTATTTT. As protein: CASSHPLAGGDTDTQYF.